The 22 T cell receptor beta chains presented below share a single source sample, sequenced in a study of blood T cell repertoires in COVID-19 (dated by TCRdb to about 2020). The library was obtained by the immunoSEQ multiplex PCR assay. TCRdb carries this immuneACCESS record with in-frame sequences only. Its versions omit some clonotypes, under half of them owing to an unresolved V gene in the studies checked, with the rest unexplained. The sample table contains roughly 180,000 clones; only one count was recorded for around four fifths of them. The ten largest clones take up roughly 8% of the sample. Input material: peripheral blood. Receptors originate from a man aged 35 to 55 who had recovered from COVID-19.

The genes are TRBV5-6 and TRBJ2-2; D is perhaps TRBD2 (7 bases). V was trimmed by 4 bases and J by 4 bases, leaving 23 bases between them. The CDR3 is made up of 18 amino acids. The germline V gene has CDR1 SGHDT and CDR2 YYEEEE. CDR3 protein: CASSLGGGAGRATGELFF. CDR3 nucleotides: TGTGCCAGCAGCCTGGGCGGGGGCGCTGGTCGGGCCACCGGGGAGCTGTTTTTT.

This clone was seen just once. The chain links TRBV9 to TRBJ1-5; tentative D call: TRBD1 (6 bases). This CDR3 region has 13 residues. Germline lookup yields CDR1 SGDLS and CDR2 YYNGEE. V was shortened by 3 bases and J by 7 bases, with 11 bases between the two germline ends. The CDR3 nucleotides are TGTGCCAGCAGCGCAAGGGGGGGGCAGCCCCAGCATTTT. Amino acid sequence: CASSARGGQPQHF.

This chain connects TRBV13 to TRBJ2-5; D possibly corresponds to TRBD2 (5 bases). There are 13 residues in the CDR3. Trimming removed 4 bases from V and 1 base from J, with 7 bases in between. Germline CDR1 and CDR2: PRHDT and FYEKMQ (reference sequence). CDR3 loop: CASSWTPQETQYF. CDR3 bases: TGTGCCAGCAGCTGGACTCCCCAAGAGACCCAGTACTTC.

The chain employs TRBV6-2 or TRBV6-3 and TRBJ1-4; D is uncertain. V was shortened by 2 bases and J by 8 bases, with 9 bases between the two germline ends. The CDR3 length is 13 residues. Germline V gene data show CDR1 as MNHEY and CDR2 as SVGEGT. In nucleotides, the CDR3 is TGTGCCAGCAGTTACCGGAGGGCCGAAAAACTGTTTTTT. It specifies CASSYRRAEKLFF.

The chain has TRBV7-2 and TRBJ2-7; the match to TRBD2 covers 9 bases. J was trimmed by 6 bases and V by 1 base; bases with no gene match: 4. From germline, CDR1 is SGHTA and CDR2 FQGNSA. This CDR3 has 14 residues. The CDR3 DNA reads TGTGCCAGCAGCTTAGAGGCGGGGGGGCTCGAGCAGTACTTC. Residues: CASSLEAGGLEQYF. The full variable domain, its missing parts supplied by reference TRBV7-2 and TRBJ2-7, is GAGVSQSPSNKVTEKGKDVELRCDPISGHTALYWYRQSLGQGLEFLIYFQGNSAPDKSGLPSDRFSAERTGGSVSTLTIQRTQQEDSAVYLCASSLEAGGLEQYFGPGTRLTVT.

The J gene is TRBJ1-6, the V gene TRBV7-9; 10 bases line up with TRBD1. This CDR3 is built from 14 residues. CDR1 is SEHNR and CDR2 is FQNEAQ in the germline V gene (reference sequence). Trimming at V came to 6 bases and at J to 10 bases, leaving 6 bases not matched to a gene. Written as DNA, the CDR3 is TGTGCCAGCAGTCTCCGGGACAGGGGCTCACCCCTCCACTTT. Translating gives CASSLRDRGSPLHF.

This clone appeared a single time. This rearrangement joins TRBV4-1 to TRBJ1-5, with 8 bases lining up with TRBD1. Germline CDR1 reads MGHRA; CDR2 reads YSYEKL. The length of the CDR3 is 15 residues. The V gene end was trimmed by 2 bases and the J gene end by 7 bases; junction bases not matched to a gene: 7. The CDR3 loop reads CASSQYETGVQPQHF. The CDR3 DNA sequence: TGCGCCAGCAGCCAATATGAGACAGGGGTCCAGCCCCAGCATTTT.

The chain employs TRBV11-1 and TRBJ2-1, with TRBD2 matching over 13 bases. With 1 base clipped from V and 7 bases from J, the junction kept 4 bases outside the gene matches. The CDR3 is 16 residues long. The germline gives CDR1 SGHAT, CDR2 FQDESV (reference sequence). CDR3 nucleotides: TGTGCCAGCAGCTTAGGTGGACTAGCGGGGGTTAATGAGCAGTTCTTC. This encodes CASSLGGLAGVNEQFF.

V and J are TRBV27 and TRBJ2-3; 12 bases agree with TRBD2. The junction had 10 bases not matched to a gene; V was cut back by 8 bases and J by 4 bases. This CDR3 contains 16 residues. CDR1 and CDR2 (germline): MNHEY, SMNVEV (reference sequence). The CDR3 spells CASRSSGGAVADTQYF. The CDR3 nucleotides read TGTGCCAGCCGCTCTAGCGGGGGGGCCGTCGCAGATACGCAGTATTTT.

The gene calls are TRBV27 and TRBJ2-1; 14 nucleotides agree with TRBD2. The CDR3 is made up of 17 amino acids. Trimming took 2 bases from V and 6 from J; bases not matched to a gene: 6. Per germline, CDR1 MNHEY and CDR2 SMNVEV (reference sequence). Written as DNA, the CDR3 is TGTGCCAGCAGTTTACAGGGACTAGCGGGAGTCCCCAATGAGCAGTTCTTC. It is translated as CASSLQGLAGVPNEQFF.

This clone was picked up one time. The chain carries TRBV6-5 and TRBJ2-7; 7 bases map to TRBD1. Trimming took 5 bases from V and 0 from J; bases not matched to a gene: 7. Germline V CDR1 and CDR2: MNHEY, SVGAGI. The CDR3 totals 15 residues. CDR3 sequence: CASSPPGQHSYEQYF. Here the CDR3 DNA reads TGTGCCAGCAGTCCTCCGGGACAGCACTCCTACGAGCAGTACTTC.

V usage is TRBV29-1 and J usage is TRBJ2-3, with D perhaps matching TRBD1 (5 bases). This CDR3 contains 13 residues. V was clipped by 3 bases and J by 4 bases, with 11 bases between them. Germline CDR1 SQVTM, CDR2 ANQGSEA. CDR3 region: CSVDSAGPDTQYF. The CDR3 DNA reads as TGCAGCGTTGATTCGGCAGGGCCAGATACGCAGTATTTT.

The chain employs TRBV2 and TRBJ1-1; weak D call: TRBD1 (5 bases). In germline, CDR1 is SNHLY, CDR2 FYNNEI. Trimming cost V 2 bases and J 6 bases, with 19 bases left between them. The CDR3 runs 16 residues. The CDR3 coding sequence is TGTGCCAGCAGTGAATATCAGGGCCTGGGGTGGGCTGAAGCTTTCTTT. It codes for CASSEYQGLGWAEAFF.

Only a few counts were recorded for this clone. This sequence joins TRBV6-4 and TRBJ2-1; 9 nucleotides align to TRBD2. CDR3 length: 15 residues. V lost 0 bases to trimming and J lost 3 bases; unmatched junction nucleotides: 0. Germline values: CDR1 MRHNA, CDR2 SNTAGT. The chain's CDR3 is CASSDSLAGYNEQFF. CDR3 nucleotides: TGTGCCAGCAGTGACTCACTAGCGGGCTACAATGAGCAGTTCTTC.

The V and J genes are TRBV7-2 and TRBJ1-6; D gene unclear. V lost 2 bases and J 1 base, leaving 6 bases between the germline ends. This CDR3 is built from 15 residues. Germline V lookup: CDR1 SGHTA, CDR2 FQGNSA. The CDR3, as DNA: TGTGCCAGCAGCTTACGGGGTTCCTATAATTCACCCCTCCACTTT. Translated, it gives CASSLRGSYNSPLHF. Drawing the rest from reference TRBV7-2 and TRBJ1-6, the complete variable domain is GAGVSQSPSNKVTEKGKDVELRCDPISGHTALYWYRQSLGQGLEFLIYFQGNSAPDKSGLPSDRFSAERTGGSVSTLTIQRTQQEDSAVYLCASSLRGSYNSPLHFGNGTRLTVT.

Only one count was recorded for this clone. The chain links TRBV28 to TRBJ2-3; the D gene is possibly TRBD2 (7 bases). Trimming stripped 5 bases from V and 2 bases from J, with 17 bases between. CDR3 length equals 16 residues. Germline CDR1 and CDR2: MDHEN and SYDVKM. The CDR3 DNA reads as TGTGCCAGCAGTCAGGGAGGGGGAACCTTCACAGATACGCAGTATTTT. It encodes CASSQGGGTFTDTQYF.

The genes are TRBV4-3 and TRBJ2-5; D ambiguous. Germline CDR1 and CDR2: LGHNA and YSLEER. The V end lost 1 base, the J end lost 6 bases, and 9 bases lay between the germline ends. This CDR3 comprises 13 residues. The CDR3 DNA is TGCGCCAGCAGCCAAGCACAGTTTCAGACCCAGTACTTC. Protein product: CASSQAQFQTQYF.

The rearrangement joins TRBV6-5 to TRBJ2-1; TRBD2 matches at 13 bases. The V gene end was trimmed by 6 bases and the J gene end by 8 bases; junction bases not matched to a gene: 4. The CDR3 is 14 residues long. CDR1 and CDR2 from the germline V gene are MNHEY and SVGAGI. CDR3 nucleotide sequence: TGTGCCAGCAGGGGGACTAGCGGGGCCTATGAGCAGTTCTTC. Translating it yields CASRGTSGAYEQFF.

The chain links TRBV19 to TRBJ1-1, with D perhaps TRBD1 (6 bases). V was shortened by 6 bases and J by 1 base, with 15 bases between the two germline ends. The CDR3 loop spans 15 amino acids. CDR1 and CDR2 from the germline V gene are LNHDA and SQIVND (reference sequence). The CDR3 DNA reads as TGTGCCAGTAGGAAGGGGGTCGGAAGGAACACTGAAGCTTTCTTT. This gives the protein CASRKGVGRNTEAFF.

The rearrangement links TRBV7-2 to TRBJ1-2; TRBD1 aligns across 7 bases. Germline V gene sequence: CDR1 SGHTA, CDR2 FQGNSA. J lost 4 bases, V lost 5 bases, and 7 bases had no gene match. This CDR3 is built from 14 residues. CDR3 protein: CASSGTGQIYGYTF. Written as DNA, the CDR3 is TGTGCCAGCAGCGGAACGGGACAGATCTATGGCTACACCTTC. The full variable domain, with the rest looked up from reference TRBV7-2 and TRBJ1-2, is GAGVSQSPSNKVTEKGKDVELRCDPISGHTALYWYRQSLGQGLEFLIYFQGNSAPDKSGLPSDRFSAERTGGSVSTLTIQRTQQEDSAVYLCASSGTGQIYGYTFGSGTRLTVV.

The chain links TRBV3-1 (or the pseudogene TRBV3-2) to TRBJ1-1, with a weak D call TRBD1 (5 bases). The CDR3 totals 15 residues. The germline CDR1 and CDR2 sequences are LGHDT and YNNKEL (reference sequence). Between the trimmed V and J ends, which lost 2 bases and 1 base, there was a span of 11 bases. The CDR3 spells CASSQWGDGNTEAFF. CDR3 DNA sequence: TGTGCCAGCAGCCAATGGGGGGACGGGAACACTGAAGCTTTCTTT.

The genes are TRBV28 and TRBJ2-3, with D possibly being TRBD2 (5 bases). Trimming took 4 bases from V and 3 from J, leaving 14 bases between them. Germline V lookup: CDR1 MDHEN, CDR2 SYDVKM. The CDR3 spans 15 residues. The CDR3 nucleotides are TGTGCCAGCAGTTATAAGGTGGGAGTGACAGATACGCAGTATTTT. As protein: CASSYKVGVTDTQYF. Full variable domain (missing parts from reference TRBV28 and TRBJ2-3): DVKVTQSSRYLVKRTGEKVFLECVQDMDHENMFWYRQDPGLGLRLIYFSYDVKMKEKGDIPEGYSVSREKKERFSLILESASTNQTSMYLCASSYKVGVTDTQYFGPGTRLTVL.